This TCR beta chain was obtained from a study of STAT3 mutations in large granular lymphocyte leukemia. Worth noting for this clone: Antigen specificity is unknown.

The V end was cut by 2 bases, the J end by 4 bases, with 14 bases between. This CDR3 contains 14 residues. CDR1 and CDR2 from the germline V gene are GTSNPN and SVGIG (reference sequence). Broader study findings: At least one immunodominant TCR beta clonotype appeared in every T-cell large granular lymphocyte leukemia patient.

Here immunoSEQ multiplex PCR was the method, and the copy in TCRdb shows in-frame clones only, minus some. This sample carries 1,500 to 2,000 clones, about 50% of them seen once, and the ten largest clones take 34%. This chain joins TRBV30 and TRBJ1-2; possibly TRBD1 for D (5 bases). This TCR came from a man aged 55 to 70 with T-cell large granular lymphocyte leukemia. Some clones in this sample may be carry-over from other donors' samples. Sequenced input: peripheral blood mononuclear cells. CDR3 residues: CAWSRRGRSYGYTF. The CDR3 DNA is TGTGCCTGGAGTAGGCGGGGCAGGTCCTATGGCTACACCTTC.